The next 14 T cell receptor beta chains were all read from a single sample in a study of blood T cell repertoires in COVID-19 (dated by TCRdb to about 2020). The library was produced with the immunoSEQ multiplex PCR assay. TCRdb stores this immuneACCESS table with in-frame sequences only. Part of the clones is absent; in the studies checked, under half of the shortfall reflects unresolved V genes, and no reason is known for the rest. Present in this sample are approximately 360,000 clones, more than 80% of which were seen just once. The ten largest clones capture 1% to 1.5% of the sample. The sequencing input was peripheral blood. These receptor sequences come from a man between 40 and 49 years old with acute or convalescent COVID-19.

V and J are TRBV19 and TRBJ1-1; 11 bases are shared with TRBD1. Losses at the gene ends were 0 bases for V and 4 bases for J; bases not matched to a gene: 4. CDR1 LNHDA and CDR2 SQIVND come from the germline V gene (reference sequence). This CDR3 has 16 amino acids. CDR3 residues: CASSIEGQGAFTEAFF. The CDR3 nucleotides read TGTGCCAGTAGTATAGAAGGACAGGGGGCTTTCACTGAAGCTTTCTTT. The variable domain in full, with the rest retrieved from reference TRBV19 and TRBJ1-1, is DGGITQSPKYLFRKEGQNVTLSCEQNLNHDAMYWYRQDPGQGLRLIYYSQIVNDFQKGDIAEGYSVSREKKESFPLTVTSAQKNPTAFYLCASSIEGQGAFTEAFFGQGTRLTVV.

The J gene is TRBJ1-6, the V gene TRBV30, with 9 nucleotides matching TRBD1. The CDR3 extends over 15 amino acids. V shed 2 bases and J 7 bases; nucleotides not matched to a gene: 6. Per the germline V gene, CDR1 is GTSNPN and CDR2 is SVGIG (reference sequence). CDR3 in DNA: TGTGCCTGGAGTCCCCCCGGGACAGGGAATTCACCCCTCCACTTT. Protein sequence: CAWSPPGTGNSPLHF.

V and J are TRBV19 and TRBJ2-5, with a possible D match to TRBD2 (5 bases). CDR1 is LNHDA, CDR2 SQIVND, per germline (reference sequence). V was shortened by 7 bases and J by 2 bases, with 11 bases between the two germline ends. CDR3 length equals 13 residues. The CDR3 reads CASTSGFQETQYF. CDR3 nucleotide sequence: TGTGCCAGTACATCGGGGTTTCAAGAGACCCAGTACTTC.

V is TRBV2 and J is TRBJ1-4; 9 bases agree with TRBD1. The CDR3 covers 15 residues. After removal of 6 bases from V and 3 bases from J, the junction contained 5 bases not matched to a gene. Germline loops: CDR1 SNHLY, CDR2 FYNNEI. Here the CDR3 reads CASRDRGTANEKLFF. For the CDR3, the DNA is TGTGCCAGCAGGGACAGGGGAACAGCTAATGAAAAACTGTTTTTT.

This clone was counted between two and nine times. The V gene is TRBV5-5, the J gene TRBJ1-5; D ambiguous. The V end lost 0 bases, the J end lost 0 bases, and 7 bases lay between the germline ends. This CDR3 contains 15 residues. The germline V gene has CDR1 SGHKS and CDR2 YYEKEE (reference sequence). The CDR3 here is CASSLGAASNQPQHF. CDR3 in DNA: TGTGCCAGCAGCTTGGGGGCAGCTAGCAATCAGCCCCAGCATTTT.

This sequence joins TRBV5-1 and TRBJ2-1, with 10 positions matching TRBD1. Germline assignment: CDR1 SGHRS and CDR2 YFSETQ. This CDR3 region has 15 residues. J was trimmed by 3 bases and V by 3 bases; bases with no gene match: 3. CDR3 sequence: CASSSGQGLYNEQFF. CDR3 bases: TGCGCCAGCAGCTCGGGACAGGGGCTCTACAATGAGCAGTTCTTC.

This chain links TRBV6-5 with TRBJ1-4, with 9 bases identical to TRBD1. V was pared by 6 bases and J by 8 bases, with 7 bases of the junction left unmatched. The CDR3 consists of 14 residues. Germline V gene sequence: CDR1 MNHEY, CDR2 SVGAGI. The CDR3 coding sequence is TGTGCCAGCAGCGACAGGGGGTCGGAGGAAAAACTGTTTTTT. It codes for CASSDRGSEEKLFF.

This rearrangement joins TRBV6-5 to TRBJ2-1; 9 nucleotides agree with TRBD2. Germline lookup yields CDR1 MNHEY and CDR2 SVGAGI. This CDR3 spans 15 amino acids. J lost 5 bases, V lost 6 bases, and 8 bases had no gene match. CDR3 nucleotide sequence: TGTGCCAGCAGAGATAGCGGGGGAATGGACAATGAGCAGTTCTTC. As protein: CASRDSGGMDNEQFF.

The sample holds one count of this clone. The chain carries TRBV2 and TRBJ1-6, with 10 bases that match TRBD1. V lost 8 bases to trimming and J lost 11 bases; unmatched junction nucleotides: 6. CDR3 size: 13 residues. Per the germline V gene, CDR1 is SNHLY and CDR2 is FYNNEI. CDR3 region: CASRTGGTPPLHF. Here the CDR3 DNA reads TGTGCCAGCCGGACAGGGGGTACACCACCCCTCCACTTT.

The rearrangement links TRBV6-5 to TRBJ1-4; no reliable D call. The germline V and J ends were trimmed by 7 bases and 3 bases, with 15 bases remaining between them. Germline CDR1 and CDR2: MNHEY and SVGAGI. The length of the CDR3 is 15 residues. CDR3 sequence (DNA): TGTGCCAGCAATGCGGGTGGCGGGGCTAATGAAAAACTGTTTTTT. This gives the protein CASNAGGGANEKLFF.

This chain joins TRBV27 and TRBJ1-5; 10 bases align to TRBD1. After removal of 4 bases from V and 2 bases from J, the junction contained 2 bases not matched to a gene. The CDR3 loop spans 15 amino acids. CDR1 MNHEY and CDR2 SMNVEV come from the germline V gene (reference sequence). The DNA of the CDR3 is TGTGCCAGCAGTTGGACAGGGGGAGGCAATCAGCCCCAGCATTTT. Amino acid sequence: CASSWTGGGNQPQHF.

The chain carries TRBV28 and TRBJ1-1; possible D gene TRBD1, 6 bases. Per the germline V gene, CDR1 is MDHEN and CDR2 is SYDVKM. Trimming cost V 6 bases and J 2 bases, with 7 bases left between them. The CDR3 is 12 amino acids. The DNA for the CDR3 is TGTGCCAGCAGACAGGGCAACACTGAAGCTTTCTTT. It encodes CASRQGNTEAFF.

The chain carries TRBV11-2 and TRBJ1-4; D unresolved. The CDR3 loop spans 15 amino acids. Trimming took off 5 bases at V and 0 bases at J, with 10 bases between the two ends. Germline assignment: CDR1 SGHAT and CDR2 FQNNGV. This CDR3 is CASSPLAATNEKLFF. In DNA, the CDR3 is TGTGCCAGCAGCCCCTTAGCAGCAACTAATGAAAAACTGTTTTTT. The full variable domain, with the rest looked up from reference TRBV11-2 and TRBJ1-4, is EAGVAQSPRYKIIEKRQSVAFWCNPISGHATLYWYQQILGQGPKLLIQFQNNGVVDDSQLPKDRFSAERLKGVDSTLKIQPAKLEDSAVYLCASSPLAATNEKLFFGSGTQLSVL.

This sequence joins TRBV10-3 and TRBJ2-7; 9 nucleotides match TRBD2. This CDR3 is 20 amino acids long. From germline, CDR1 is ENHRY and CDR2 SYGVKD. V dropped 2 bases and J dropped 3; count of bases not matched to a gene: 20. The chain's CDR3 is CAISEGNLSDFQRGDYEQYF. The CDR3 region has the DNA TGTGCCATCAGTGAGGGGAACCTTTCGGACTTCCAGCGGGGGGACTACGAGCAGTACTTC.